The rows below give T cell receptor beta chains drawn from one sample of a study of blood T cell repertoires in COVID-19. The repertoire was sequenced with immunoSEQ multiplex PCR; TCRdb's copy has only in-frame clones and lacks some. The data contain some 370,000 clones, around 83% of them seen just once; the ten biggest clones take up about 4.9%. Sequencing was carried out using PBMCs or T cells enriched from blood (not recorded which). These receptor sequences come from a woman in her forties or fifties who had recovered from COVID-19. Each CDR3 is given without its conserved first and last residue. D genes are given only for firm matches.

d_call v_call cdr3_aa
- TRBV4-2 ASSQRDLSSYNEQF
- TRBV6-5 ASRTGLQDEQF
- TRBV30 AWSGAGDLVKHHT
TRBD2 TRBV6-5 ASSRPTREEQF
TRBD1 TRBV5-4 ASRPGTGLETQY
- TRBV11-2 ASSLPGGAKNIQY
- TRBV6-5 ASSRKTGPTYEQY
- TRBV7-2 ASSLGFGTEAF
TRBD2 TRBV2 ASRPTSGATYNEQF
- TRBV6-6 ASSYSRANYGYT
TRBD1 TRBV5-1 ASSPAGTGGTGELF
- TRBV2 ASSRAYEQY
- TRBV7-9 ASSPSAGPSTNEKLF
- TRBV5-5 ASSLQRANTGELF
- TRBV18 ASSLSGTPYSYNEQF
- TRBV9 ASSVGPVNSGNTIY
- TRBV4-3 ASSQEEGIETQY
TRBD1 TRBV9 ASSVTGASNEKLF
TRBD1 TRBV19 ASSIPSDRGYGYT
- TRBV3-1/TRBV3-2 ASSLTGTTQY
TRBD1 TRBV9 ASSVTGGTEAF
TRBD1 TRBV30 AWSRQGDSPLH
- TRBV11-3 ASSLALDSQYNSPLH
- TRBV7-2 ASARNSPLH
TRBD2 TRBV4-3 ASSPSGGRGQWEQF
TRBD2 TRBV6-5 ASSWGTSVTGELF
- TRBV20-1 SASVSVETQY
TRBD1 TRBV5-1 ASSTTGGETEAF
- TRBV25-1 ASSEAGDHYGYT